This TCR beta chain originates from a study of T cells in Graves' hyperthyroidism and ophthalmopathy. Study outcomes and limitations: Clonotypes that were expanded in thyroid above 0.001 mostly appeared in blood too.

Germline loops: CDR1 SGHNT, CDR2 YYREEE (reference sequence). The CDR3 loop spans 15 amino acids. V was pared by 4 bases and J by 6 bases, with 16 bases between. In regard to this clonotype: Its antigen is unknown.

RNA transcripts gave rise to amplified TCR beta CDR3 regions. First-round RT-PCR of the TCR CDR3 relied on the HTBI primer set. TCRdb itself ran the multiplex PCR reads through MiXCR, one entry per CDR3 protein. The sample consists of under 350,000 distinct CDR3 sequences, around 23% of them appearing once. The chain combines TRBV5-4 with TRBJ2-2; D perhaps matches TRBD1 (6 bases). Material: blood. This clonotype originated in a woman between 50 and 59 years old with Graves' hyperthyroidism. The DNA for the CDR3 is TGTGCCAGCAGCGTTGGCTCAGGGGAAGCCGGGGAGCTGTTTTTT. Translating gives CASSVGSGEAGELFF.